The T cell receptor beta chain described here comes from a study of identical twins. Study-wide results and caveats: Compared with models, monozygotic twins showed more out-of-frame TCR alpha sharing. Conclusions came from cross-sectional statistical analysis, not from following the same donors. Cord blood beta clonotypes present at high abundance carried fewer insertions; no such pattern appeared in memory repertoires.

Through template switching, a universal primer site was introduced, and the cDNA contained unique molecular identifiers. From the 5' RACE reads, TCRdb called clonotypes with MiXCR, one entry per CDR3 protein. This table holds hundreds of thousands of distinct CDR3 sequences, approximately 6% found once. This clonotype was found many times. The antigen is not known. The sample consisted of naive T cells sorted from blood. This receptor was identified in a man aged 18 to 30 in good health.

The CDR3 is CASKMSSYNEQFF. The CDR3 nucleotides read TGCGCCAGCAAAATGAGCTCCTACAATGAGCAGTTCTTC. V usage is TRBV5-1 and J usage is TRBJ2-1; D unclear. The CDR3 totals 13 residues. Per the germline V gene, CDR1 is SGHRS and CDR2 is YFSETQ. V lost 6 bases and J 0 bases, leaving 7 bases between the germline ends.